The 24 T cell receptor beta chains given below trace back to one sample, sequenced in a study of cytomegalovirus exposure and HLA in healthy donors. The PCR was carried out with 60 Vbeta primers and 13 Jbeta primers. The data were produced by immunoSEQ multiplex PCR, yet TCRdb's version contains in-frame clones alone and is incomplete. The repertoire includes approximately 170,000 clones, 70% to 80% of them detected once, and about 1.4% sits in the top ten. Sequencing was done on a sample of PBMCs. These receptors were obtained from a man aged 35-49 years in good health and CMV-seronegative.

The CDR3 sequence is CASSLSTRFNEQFF. DNA of the CDR3: TGTGCCAGCAGCCTCTCAACTAGGTTCAATGAGCAGTTCTTC. This chain joins TRBV11-2 and TRBJ2-1, with D perhaps TRBD2 (5 bases). V was shortened by 5 bases and J by 6 bases, with 14 bases between the two germline ends. The length of the CDR3 is 14 residues. Germline CDR1 SGHAT, CDR2 FQNNGV.

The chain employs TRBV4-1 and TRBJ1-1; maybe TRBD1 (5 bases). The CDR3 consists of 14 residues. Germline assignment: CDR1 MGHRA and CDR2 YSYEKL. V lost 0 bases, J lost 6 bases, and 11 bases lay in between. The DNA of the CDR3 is TGCGCCAGCAGCCAAGAGGAGGGACTCCCTGAAGCTTTCTTT. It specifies CASSQEEGLPEAFF.

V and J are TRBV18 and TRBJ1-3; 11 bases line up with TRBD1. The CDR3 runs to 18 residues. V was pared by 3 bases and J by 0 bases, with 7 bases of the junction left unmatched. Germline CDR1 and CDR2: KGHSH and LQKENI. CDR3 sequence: CASSPEGTGGISGNTIYF. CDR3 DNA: TGTGCCAGCTCACCGGAGGGGACAGGGGGTATCTCTGGAAACACCATATATTTT.

The CDR3 DNA is TGTGCCAGCAGCCCCTCAGCGGGATGGCCAGATACGCAGTATTTT. This encodes CASSPSAGWPDTQYF. The chain links TRBV7-9 to TRBJ2-3; 7 bases are a match to TRBD2. V lost 5 bases, J lost 4 bases, and 9 bases stayed unmatched. The CDR3 is 15 amino acids. The germline gives CDR1 SEHNR, CDR2 FQNEAQ (reference sequence).

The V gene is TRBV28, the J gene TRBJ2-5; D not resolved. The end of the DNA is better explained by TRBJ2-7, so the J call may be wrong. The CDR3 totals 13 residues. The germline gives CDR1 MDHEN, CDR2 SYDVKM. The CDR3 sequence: CATVDSPYYEQYF. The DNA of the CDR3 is TGTGCCACTGTCGACTCTCCGTACTACGAGCAGTACTTC.

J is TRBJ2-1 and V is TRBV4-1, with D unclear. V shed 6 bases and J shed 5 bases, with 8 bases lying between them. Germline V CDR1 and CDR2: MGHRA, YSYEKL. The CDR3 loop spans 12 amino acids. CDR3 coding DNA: TGCGCCAGCAGGAGAGGAGACAATGAGCAGTTCTTC. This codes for CASRRGDNEQFF.

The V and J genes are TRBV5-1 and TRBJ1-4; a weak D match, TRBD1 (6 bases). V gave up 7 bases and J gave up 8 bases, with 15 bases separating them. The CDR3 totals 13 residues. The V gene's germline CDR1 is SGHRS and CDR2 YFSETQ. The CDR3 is CASSEAGAEKLFF. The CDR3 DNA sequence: TGCGCCAGCTCCGAGGCAGGGGCCGAAAAACTGTTTTTT.

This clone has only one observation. CDR3 coding DNA: TGTGCCAGCAGTAGTGACGGGTTCTCTGGAAACACCATATATTTT. Encoded protein: CASSSDGFSGNTIYF. This chain connects TRBV28 to TRBJ1-3; D gene ambiguous. V shed 5 bases and J shed 0 bases, with 11 bases lying between them. The CDR3 runs to 15 residues. Germline V lookup: CDR1 MDHEN, CDR2 SYDVKM.

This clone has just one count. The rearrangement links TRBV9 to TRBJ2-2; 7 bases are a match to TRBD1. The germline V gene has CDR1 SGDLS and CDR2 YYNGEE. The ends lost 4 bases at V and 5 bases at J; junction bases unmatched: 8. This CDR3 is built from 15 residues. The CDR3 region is CASSRTGLGTGELFF. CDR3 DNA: TGTGCCAGCAGCCGGACAGGCCTGGGGACCGGGGAGCTGTTTTTT.

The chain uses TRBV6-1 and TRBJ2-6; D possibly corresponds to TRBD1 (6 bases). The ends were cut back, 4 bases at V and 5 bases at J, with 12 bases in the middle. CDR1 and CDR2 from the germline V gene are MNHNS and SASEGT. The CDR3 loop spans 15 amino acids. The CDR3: CASSVDRYWANVLTF. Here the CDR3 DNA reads TGTGCCAGCAGTGTAGACAGGTACTGGGCCAACGTCCTGACTTTC.

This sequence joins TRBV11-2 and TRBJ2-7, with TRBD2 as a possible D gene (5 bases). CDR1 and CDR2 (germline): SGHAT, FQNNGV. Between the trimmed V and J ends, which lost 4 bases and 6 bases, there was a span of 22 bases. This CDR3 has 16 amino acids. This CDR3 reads CASSSQRMRASGEQYF. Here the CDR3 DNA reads TGTGCCAGCAGCTCACAAAGGATGAGGGCCTCCGGCGAGCAGTACTTC.

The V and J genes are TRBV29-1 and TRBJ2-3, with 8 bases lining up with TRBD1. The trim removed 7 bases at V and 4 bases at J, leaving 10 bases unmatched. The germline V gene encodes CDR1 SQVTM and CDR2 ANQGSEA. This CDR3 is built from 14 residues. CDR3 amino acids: CSGYQGARADTQYF. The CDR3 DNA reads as TGCAGCGGCTACCAGGGGGCGAGGGCAGATACGCAGTATTTT.

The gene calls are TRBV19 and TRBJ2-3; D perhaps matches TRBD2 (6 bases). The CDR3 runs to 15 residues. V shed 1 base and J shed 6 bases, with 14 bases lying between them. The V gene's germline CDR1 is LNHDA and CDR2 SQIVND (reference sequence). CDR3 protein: CASSIGASVGDTQYF. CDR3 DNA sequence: TGTGCCAGTAGTATAGGAGCTAGCGTGGGGGATACGCAGTATTTT.

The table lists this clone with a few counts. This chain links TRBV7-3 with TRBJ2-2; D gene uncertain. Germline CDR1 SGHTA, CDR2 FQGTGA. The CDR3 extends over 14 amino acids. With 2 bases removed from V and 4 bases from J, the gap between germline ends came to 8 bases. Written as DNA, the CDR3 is TGTGCCAGCAGCTTACGACACCGCACCGGGGAGCTGTTTTTT. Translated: CASSLRHRTGELFF.

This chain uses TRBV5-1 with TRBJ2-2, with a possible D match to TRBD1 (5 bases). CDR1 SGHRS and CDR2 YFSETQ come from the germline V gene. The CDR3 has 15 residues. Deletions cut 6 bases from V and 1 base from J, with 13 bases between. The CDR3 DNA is TGCGCCAGCACCTGGGCAGGGCTGAACACCGGGGAGCTGTTTTTT. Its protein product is CASTWAGLNTGELFF.

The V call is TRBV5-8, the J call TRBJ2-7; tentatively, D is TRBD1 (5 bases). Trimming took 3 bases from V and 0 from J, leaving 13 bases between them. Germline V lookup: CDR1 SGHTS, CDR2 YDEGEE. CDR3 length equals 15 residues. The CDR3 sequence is CASSYRRPSSYEQYF. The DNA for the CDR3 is TGTGCCAGCAGCTACAGGCGACCGAGCTCCTACGAGCAGTACTTC. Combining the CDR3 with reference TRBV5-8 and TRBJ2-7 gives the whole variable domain EAGVTQSPTHLIKTRGQQATLRCSPISGHTSVYWYQQALGLGLQFLLWYDEGEERNRGNFPPRFSGRQFPNYSSELNVNALELEDSALYLCASSYRRPSSYEQYFGPGTRLTVT.

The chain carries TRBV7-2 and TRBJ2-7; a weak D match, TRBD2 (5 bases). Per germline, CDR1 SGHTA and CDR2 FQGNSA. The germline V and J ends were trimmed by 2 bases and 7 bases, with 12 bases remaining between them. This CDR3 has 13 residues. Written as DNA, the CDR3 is TGTGCCAGCAGCTTACTAGAGGGTTTAGAGCAGTACGTC. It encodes CASSLLEGLEQYV.

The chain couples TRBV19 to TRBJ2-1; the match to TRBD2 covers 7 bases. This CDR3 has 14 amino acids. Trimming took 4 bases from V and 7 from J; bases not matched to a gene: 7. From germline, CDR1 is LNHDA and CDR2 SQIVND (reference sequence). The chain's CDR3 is CASSRVPGGNEQFF. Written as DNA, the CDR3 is TGTGCCAGTAGTAGGGTCCCGGGAGGAAATGAGCAGTTCTTC.

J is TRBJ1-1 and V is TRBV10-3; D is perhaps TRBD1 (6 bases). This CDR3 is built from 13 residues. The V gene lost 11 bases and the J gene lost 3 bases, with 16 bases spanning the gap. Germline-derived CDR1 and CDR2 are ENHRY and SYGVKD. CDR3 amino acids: CAVRTGRDTEAFF. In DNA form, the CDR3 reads TGTGCCGTACGTACAGGGAGGGACACTGAAGCTTTCTTT.

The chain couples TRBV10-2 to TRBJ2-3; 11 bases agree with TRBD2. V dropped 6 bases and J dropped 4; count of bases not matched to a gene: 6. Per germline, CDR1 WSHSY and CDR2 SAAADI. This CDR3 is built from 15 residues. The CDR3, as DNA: TGCGCCAGCAGCCCTACTAGCGGGAGTGCAGATACGCAGTATTTT. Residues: CASSPTSGSADTQYF.

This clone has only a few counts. CDR3 sequence: CASREAATQHF. The CDR3 bases are TGTGCCAGTAGGGAGGCAGCGACCCAGCATTTT. The genes are TRBV19 and TRBJ1-5; D uncertain. Germline values: CDR1 LNHDA, CDR2 SQIVND (reference sequence). The CDR3 is 11 residues long. V lost 6 bases to trimming and J lost 11 bases, with 11 bases between them.

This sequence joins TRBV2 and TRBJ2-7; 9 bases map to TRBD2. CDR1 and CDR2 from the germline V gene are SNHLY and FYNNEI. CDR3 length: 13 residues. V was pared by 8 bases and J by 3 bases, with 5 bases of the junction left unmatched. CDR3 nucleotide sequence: TGTGCCAGCTCTGGTAGCGGGAGCTACGAGCAGTACTTC. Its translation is CASSGSGSYEQYF.

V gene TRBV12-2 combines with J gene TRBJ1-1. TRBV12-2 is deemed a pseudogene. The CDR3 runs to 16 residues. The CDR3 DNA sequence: TGTGCAAGTCGCTTAGTAAGGCGGGGAAGCGAGGCTGAAGCTTTCTTT. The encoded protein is CASRLVRRGSEAEAFF.

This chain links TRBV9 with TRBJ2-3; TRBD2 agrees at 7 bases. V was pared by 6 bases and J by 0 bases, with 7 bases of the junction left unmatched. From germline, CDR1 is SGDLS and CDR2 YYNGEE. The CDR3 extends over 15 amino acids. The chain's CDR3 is CASNSFGGSTDTQYF. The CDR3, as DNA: TGTGCCAGCAATTCCTTCGGGGGGAGCACAGATACGCAGTATTTT.